The clone carrying this T cell receptor (beta chain) was found a few times. Its antigen is as yet unknown. This entry belongs to a study of human T cells and chemical hapten exposure. Whole-study findings and limits: TCRs at high frequency, those above 1 in 1000, did not change with DPC sensitization. Counts of expanded TCRs at PT1 were positively correlated with patch test score.

Authors' processing steps: Samples had a median of 95,638 TCRs, ranging roughly 20,000 to 700,000. TCRdb reprocessed the RACE reads via MiXCR and lists one record per CDR3 protein. The V and J calls shown here were made by TCRdb, not taken from the authors' results. This sample has 150,000 to 200,000 distinct CDR3 sequences, with more than 12% found just once. V was trimmed by 1 base and J by 7 bases, leaving 8 bases between them. The CDR3 runs to 14 residues. Per the germline V gene, CDR1 is SGHTA and CDR2 is FQGNSA. This sample's time point: patch test 1, 2 weeks after DPC sensitization. Treatment: therapeutic diphenylcyclopropenone sensitization with weekly scalp DPC. Those who donated were patients with alopecia, 18 to 70 years of age, and suitable for DPC.

This chain joins TRBV7-2 and TRBJ1-6; D possibly corresponds to TRBD1 (5 bases). This sequence originates from a woman aged 30 to 39 with alopecia areata. Some clones in this sample may be carry-over from other donors' samples. Here the sequenced sample was whole blood, taken in connection with sensitization to the hapten diphenylcyclopropenone (DPC). CDR3 sequence reads: CASSLGGVNSPLHF. CDR3 sequence (DNA): TGTGCCAGCAGCTTAGGAGGGGTCAATTCACCCCTCCACTTT.